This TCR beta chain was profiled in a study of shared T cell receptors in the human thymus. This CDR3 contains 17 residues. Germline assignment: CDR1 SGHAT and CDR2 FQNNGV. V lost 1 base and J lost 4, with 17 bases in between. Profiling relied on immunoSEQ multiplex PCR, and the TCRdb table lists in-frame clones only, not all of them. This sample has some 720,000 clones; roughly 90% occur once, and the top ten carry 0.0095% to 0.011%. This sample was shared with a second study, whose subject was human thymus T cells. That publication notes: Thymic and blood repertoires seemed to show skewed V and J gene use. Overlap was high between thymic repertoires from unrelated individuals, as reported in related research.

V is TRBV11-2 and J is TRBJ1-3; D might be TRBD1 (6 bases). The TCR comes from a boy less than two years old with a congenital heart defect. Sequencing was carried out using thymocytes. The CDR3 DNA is TGTGCCAGCAGCTTAGGGGCGGGGGGCCAGTACGGAAACACCATATATTTT. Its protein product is CASSLGAGGQYGNTIYF.